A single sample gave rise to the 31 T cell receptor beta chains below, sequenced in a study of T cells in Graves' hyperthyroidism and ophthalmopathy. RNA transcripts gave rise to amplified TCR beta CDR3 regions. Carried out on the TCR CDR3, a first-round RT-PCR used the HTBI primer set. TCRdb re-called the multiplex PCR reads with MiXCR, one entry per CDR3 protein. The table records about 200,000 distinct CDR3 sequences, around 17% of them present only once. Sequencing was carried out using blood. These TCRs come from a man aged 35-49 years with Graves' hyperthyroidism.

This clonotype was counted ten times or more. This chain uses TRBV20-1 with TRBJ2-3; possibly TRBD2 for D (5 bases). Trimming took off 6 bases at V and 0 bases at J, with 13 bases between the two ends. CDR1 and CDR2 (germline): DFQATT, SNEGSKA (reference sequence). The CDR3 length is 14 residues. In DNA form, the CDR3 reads TGCAGTGCCCCACCCGGGGTTAGCACAGATACGCAGTATTTT. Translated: CSAPPGVSTDTQYF.

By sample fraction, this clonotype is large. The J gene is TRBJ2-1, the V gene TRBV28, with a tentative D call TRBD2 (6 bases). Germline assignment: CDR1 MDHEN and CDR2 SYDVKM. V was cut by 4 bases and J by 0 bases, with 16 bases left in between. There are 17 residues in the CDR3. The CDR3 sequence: CASSSPEAGFSYNEQFF. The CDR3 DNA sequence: TGTGCCAGCAGTTCCCCCGAGGCGGGGTTCTCCTACAATGAGCAGTTCTTC.

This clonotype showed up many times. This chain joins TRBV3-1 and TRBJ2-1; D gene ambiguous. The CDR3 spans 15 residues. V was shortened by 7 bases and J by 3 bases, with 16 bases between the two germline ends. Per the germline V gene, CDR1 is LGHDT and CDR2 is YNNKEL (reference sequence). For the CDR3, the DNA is TGTGCCAGCACCCGAGATCGGTCCAACTACAATGAGCAGTTCTTC. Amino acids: CASTRDRSNYNEQFF.

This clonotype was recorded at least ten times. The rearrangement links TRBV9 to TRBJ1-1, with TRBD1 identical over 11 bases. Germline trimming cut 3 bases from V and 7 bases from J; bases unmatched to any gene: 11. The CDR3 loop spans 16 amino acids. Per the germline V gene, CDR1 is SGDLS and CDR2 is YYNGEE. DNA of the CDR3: TGTGCCAGCAGCGATAGTAGCGGACAGGGGGCTGGTGAAGCTTTCTTT. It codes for CASSDSSGQGAGEAFF.

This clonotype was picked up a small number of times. CDR3 sequence: CASSGTSGGSGYEQYF. In DNA form, the CDR3 reads TGTGCCAGTAGCGGGACTAGCGGGGGCTCCGGGTACGAGCAGTACTTC. The chain has TRBV19 and TRBJ2-7, with 14 nucleotides matching TRBD2. With V trimmed by 6 bases and J by 4 bases, 8 bases remained unmatched. CDR1 is LNHDA and CDR2 is SQIVND in the germline V gene (reference sequence). This CDR3 has 16 amino acids.

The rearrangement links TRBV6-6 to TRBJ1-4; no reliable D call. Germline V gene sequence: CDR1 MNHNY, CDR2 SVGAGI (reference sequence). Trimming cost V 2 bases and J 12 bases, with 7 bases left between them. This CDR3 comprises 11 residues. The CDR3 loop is CASSYRSELFF. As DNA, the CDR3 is TGTGCCAGCAGTTACAGGTCGGAACTGTTTTTT.

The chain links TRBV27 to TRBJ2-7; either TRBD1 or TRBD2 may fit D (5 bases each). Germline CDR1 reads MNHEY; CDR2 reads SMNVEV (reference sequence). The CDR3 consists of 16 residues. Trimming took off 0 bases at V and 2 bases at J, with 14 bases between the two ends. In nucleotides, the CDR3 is TGTGCCAGCAGTTTATCGAGGACCGGGGCCACCTACGAGCAGTACTTC. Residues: CASSLSRTGATYEQYF.

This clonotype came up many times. CDR3 sequence (DNA): TGTGCCAGCAGCCCCTTGGGGGGGTACACTGAAGCTTTCTTT. Residues: CASSPLGGYTEAFF. The chain couples TRBV11-2 to TRBJ1-1; the D gene is possibly TRBD1 (5 bases). Trimming took off 5 bases at V and 3 bases at J, with 13 bases between the two ends. CDR1 and CDR2 from the germline V gene are SGHAT and FQNNGV. The CDR3 is made up of 14 amino acids.

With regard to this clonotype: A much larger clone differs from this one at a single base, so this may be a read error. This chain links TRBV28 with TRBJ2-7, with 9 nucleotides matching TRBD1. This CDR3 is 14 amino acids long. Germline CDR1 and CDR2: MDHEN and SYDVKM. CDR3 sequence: CASNWDREENEQHF. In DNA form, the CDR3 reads TGTGCCAGCAATTGGGACAGGGAGGAAAACGAGCAGCACTTC.

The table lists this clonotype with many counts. CDR3 DNA sequence: TGTGCCAGCAGTTACGGAGGAAGAGAAGCTTTCTTT. Amino acids: CASSYGGREAFF. V is TRBV6-5 and J is TRBJ1-1; D unresolved. CDR1 and CDR2 from the germline V gene are MNHEY and SVGAGI. V lost 2 bases and J 8 bases, leaving 9 bases between the germline ends. There are 12 residues in the CDR3.

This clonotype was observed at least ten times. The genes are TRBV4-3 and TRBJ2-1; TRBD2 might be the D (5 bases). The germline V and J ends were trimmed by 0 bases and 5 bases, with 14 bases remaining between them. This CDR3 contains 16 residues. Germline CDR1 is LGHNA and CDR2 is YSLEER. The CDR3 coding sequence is TGCGCCAGCAGCCAAGATTCGGGGTTCAGCAACAATGAGCAGTTCTTC. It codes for CASSQDSGFSNNEQFF.

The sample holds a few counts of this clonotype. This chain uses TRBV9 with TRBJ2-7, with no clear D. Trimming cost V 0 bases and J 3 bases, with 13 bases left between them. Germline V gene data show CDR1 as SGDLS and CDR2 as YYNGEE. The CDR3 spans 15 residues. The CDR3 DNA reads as TGTGCCAGCAGCGTAGGGGGAAATGGTTTCTACGAGCAGTACTTC. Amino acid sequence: CASSVGGNGFYEQYF.

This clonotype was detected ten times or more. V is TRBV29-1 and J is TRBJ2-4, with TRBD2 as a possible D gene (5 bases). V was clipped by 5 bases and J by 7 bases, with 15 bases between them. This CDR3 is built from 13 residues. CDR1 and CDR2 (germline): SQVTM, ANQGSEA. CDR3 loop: CSVNGIRGNIQYF. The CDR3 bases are TGCAGCGTTAACGGGATCCGAGGGAACATTCAGTACTTC.

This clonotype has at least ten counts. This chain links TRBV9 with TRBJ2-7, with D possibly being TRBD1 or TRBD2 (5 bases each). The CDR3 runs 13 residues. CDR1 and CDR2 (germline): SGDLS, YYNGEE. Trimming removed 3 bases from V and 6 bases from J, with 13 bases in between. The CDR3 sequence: CASSAGDAREQYF. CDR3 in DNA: TGTGCCAGCAGCGCCGGGGACGCCCGCGAGCAGTACTTC.

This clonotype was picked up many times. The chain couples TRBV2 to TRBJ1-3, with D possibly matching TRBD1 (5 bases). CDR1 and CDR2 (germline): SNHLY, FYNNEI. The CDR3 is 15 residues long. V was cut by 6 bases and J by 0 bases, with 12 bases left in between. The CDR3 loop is CASSRDRVSGNTIYF. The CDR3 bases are TGTGCCAGCAGCCGTGACAGAGTCTCTGGAAACACCATATATTTT.

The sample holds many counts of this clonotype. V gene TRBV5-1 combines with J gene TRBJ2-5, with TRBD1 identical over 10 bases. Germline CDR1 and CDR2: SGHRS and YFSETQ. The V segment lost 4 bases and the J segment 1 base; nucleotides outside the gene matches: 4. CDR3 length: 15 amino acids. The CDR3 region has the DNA TGCGCCAGCAGCGCCAGACAGGGGGCCCAAGAGACCCAGTACTTC. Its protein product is CASSARQGAQETQYF.

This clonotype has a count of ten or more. The CDR3 coding sequence is TGTGCCAGCAGTCCACCGCGGGGGATTGAAAAACTGTTTTTT. It specifies CASSPPRGIEKLFF. This chain uses TRBV6-7 with TRBJ1-4; D perhaps matches TRBD1 (5 bases). TRBV6-7 is recorded as an ORF, its role being uncertain. V shed 5 bases and J shed 7 bases, with 14 bases lying between them. CDR3 length: 14 amino acids.

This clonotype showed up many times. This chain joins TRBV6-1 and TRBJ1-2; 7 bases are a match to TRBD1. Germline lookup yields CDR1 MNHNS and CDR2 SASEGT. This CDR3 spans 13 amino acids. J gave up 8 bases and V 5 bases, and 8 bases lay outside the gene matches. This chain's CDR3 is CASSFPTGEGYTF. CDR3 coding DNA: TGTGCCAGCAGTTTTCCAACAGGGGAAGGCTACACCTTC.

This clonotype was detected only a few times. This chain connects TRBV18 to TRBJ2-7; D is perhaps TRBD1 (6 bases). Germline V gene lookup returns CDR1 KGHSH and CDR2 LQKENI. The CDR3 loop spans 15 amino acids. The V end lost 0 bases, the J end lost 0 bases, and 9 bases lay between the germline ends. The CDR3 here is CASSPPRGSSYEQYF. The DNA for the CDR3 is TGTGCCAGCTCACCACCTAGGGGGAGCTCCTACGAGCAGTACTTC.

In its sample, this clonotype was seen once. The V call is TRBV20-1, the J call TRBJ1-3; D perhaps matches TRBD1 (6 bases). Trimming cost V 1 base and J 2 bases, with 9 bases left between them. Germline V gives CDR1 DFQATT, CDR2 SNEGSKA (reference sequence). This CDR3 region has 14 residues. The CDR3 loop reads CSARARTAGNTIYF. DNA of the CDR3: TGCAGTGCTAGAGCTAGGACAGCTGGAAACACCATATATTTT.

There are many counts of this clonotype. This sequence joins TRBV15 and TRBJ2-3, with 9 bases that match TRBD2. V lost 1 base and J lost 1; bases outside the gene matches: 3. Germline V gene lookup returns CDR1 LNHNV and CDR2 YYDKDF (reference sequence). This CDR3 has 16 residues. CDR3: CATSRVSSGGTDTQYF. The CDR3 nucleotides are TGTGCCACCAGCAGAGTCTCTAGCGGGGGCACAGATACGCAGTATTTT.

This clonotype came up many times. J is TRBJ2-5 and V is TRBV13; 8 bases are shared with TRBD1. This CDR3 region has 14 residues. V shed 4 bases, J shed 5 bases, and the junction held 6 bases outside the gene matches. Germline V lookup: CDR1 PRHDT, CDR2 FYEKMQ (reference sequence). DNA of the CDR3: TGTGCCAGCAGCTCAGGGGGCGCAAGGGAGACCCAGTACTTC. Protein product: CASSSGGARETQYF.

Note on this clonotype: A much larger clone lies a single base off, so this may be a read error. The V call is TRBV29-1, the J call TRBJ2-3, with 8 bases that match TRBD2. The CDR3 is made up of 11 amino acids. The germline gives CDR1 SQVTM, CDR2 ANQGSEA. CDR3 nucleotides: TGCAGCGTAGCGGGGGCAGATACGCGGTATTTT. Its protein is CSVAGADTRYF.

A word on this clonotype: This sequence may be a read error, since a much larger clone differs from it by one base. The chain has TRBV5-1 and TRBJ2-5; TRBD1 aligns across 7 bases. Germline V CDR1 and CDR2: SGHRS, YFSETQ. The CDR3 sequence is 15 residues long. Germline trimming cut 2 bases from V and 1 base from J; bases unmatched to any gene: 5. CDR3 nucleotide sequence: TGCGCCAGCAGCTTTGACAGGGTAACCCAAGAGACCCAGTACTTC. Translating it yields CASSFDRVTQETQYF.

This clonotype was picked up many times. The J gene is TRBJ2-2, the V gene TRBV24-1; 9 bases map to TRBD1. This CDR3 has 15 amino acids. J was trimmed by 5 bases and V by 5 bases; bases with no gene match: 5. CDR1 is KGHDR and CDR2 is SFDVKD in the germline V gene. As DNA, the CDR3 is TGTGCCACCAGTGCCTGGACAGGGGAGACCGGGGAGCTGTTTTTT. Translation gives CATSAWTGETGELFF.

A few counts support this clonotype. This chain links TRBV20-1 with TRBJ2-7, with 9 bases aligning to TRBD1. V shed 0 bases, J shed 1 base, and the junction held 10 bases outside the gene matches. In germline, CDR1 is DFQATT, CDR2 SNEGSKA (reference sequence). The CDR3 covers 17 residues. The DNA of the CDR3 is TGCAGTGCTAGAGAAACCCCGGGACAGGGATTTTCCTACGAGCAGTACTTC. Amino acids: CSARETPGQGFSYEQYF.

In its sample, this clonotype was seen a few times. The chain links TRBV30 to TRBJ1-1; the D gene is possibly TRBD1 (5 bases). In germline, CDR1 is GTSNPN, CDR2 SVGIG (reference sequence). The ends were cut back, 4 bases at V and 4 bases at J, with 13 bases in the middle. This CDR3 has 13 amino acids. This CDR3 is CAWNPGRITEAFF. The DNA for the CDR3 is TGTGCCTGGAATCCAGGGAGGATCACTGAAGCTTTCTTT. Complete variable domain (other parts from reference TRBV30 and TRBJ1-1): SQTIHQWPATLVQPVGSPLSLECTVEGTSNPNLYWYRQAAGRGLQLLFYSVGIGQISSEVPQNLSASRPQDRQFILSSKKLLLSDSGFYLCAWNPGRITEAFFGQGTRLTVV.

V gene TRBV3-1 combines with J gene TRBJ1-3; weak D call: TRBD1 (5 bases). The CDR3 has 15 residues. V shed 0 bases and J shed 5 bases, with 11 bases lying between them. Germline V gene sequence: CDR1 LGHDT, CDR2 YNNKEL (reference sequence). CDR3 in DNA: TGTGCCAGCAGCCAAGATCCGGGACCGAGAAACACCATATATTTT. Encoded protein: CASSQDPGPRNTIYF.

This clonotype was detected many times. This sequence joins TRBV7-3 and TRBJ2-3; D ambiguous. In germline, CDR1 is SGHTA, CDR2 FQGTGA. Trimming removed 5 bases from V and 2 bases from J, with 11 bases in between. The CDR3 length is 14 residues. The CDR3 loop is CASSPGTVTDTQYF. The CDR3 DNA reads TGTGCCAGCAGCCCCGGTACGGTCACAGATACGCAGTATTTT.

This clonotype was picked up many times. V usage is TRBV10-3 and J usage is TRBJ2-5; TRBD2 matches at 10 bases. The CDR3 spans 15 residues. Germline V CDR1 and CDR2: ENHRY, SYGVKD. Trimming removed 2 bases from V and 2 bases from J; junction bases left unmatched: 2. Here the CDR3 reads CAISEKTSGQETQYF. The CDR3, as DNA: TGTGCCATCAGTGAGAAGACTAGCGGGCAAGAGACCCAGTACTTC.

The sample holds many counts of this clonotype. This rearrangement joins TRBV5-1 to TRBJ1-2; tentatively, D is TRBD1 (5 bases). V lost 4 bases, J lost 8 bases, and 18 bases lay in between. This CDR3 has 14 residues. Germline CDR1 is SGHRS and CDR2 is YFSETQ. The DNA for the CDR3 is TGCGCCAGCAGCGTGGACGGGGGACTAGTGGGCTACACCTTC. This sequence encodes CASSVDGGLVGYTF.